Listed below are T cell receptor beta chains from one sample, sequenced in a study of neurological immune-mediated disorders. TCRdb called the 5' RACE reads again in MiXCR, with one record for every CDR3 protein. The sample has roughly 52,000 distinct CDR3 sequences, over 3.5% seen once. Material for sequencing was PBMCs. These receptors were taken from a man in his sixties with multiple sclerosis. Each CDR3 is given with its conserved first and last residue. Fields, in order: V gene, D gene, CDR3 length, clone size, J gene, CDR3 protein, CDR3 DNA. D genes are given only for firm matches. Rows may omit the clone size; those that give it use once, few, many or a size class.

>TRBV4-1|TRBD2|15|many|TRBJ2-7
CASSQITSGSYEQYF
TGCGCCAGCAGCCAAATTACTAGCGGCTCCTACGAGCAGTACTTC
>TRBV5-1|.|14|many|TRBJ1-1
CASSLSQSVHEAFF
TGCGCCAGCAGCTTGAGCCAGTCTGTTCATGAAGCTTTCTTT
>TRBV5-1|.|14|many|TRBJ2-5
CASSLVGAQETQYF
TGCGCCAGCAGCTTGGTCGGAGCCCAAGAGACCCAGTACTTC
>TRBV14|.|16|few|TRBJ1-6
CASSQNRGRVVSPLHF
TGTGCCAGCAGCCAAAATCGTGGCAGGGTAGTCTCACCCCTCCACTTT
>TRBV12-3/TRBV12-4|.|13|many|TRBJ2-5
CASSLWQKETQYF
TGTGCCAGCAGTTTATGGCAGAAAGAGACCCAGTACTTC
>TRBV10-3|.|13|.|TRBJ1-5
CAISPGVDQPQHF
TGTGCCATCTCGCCTGGAGTAGATCAGCCCCAGCATTTT
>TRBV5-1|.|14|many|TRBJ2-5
CASSPTGQQETQYF
TGCGCCAGCAGCCCGACAGGCCAACAAGAGACCCAGTACTTC
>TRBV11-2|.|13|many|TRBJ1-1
CASSLAPVGVAFF
TGTGCCAGCAGCTTAGCCCCTGTGGGCGTAGCTTTCTTT
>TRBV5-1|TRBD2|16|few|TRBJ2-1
CASRGGGTSSYNEQFF
TGCGCCAGCAGGGGCGGAGGGACTAGCAGCTACAATGAGCAGTTCTTC
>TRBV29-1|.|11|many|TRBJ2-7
CSGLEAYEQYF
TGCAGCGGCTTAGAAGCCTACGAGCAGTACTTC
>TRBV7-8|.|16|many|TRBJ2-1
CASSLTVGVGDNEQFF
TGTGCCAGCAGCTTAACGGTGGGAGTTGGGGACAATGAGCAGTTCTTC
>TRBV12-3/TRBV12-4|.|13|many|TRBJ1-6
CASSGGGNSPLYF
TGTGCCAGCTCGGGCGGGGGCAATTCACCCCTCTACTTT
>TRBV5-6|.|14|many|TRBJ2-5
CASSLQGHQETQYF
TGTGCCAGCAGCTTGCAGGGCCATCAAGAGACCCAGTACTTC
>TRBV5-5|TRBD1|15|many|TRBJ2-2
CASSLDRGNTGELFF
TGTGCCAGCAGCTTGGACAGGGGAAACACCGGGGAGCTGTTTTTT
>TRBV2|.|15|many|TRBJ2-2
CASNDVTAGAGELFF
TGTGCCAGCAACGACGTTACGGCCGGGGCCGGGGAGCTGTTTTTT
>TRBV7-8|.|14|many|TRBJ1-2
CASSLGRLIYGYTF
TGTGCCAGCAGCTTGGGCAGGTTAATCTATGGCTACACCTTC
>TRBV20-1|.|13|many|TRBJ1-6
CSATRTVSSPLHF
TGCAGTGCTACCAGGACAGTAAGCTCACCCCTCCACTTT
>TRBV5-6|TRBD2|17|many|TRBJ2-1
CASSYRLAGGKNNEQFF
TGTGCCAGCAGCTATAGGCTAGCGGGAGGGAAGAACAATGAGCAGTTCTTC
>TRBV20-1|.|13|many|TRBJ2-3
CSASRDGPDTQYF
TGCAGTGCTAGCAGGGATGGGCCAGATACGCAGTATTTT
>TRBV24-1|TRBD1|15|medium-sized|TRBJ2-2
CATRPGQGYTGELFF
TGTGCCACCAGACCGGGACAGGGGTACACCGGGGAGCTGTTTTTT
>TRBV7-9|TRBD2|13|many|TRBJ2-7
CASRLAGSYEQYF
TGTGCCAGCAGGCTAGCGGGATCCTACGAGCAGTACTTC
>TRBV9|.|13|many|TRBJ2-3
CASSVVGTDTQYF
TGTGCCAGCAGCGTGGTCGGCACAGATACGCAGTATTTT
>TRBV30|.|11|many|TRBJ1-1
CAWSVANEAFF
TGTGCCTGGAGTGTTGCCAACGAAGCTTTCTTT
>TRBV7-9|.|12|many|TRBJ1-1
CASSFSNTEAFF
TGTGCCAGCAGCTTTTCGAACACTGAAGCTTTCTTT
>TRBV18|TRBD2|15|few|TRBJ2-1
CASSPELAGDNEQFF
TGTGCCAGCTCACCCGAACTAGCGGGGGACAATGAGCAGTTCTTC
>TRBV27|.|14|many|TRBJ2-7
CASSYRQIAYEQYF
TGTGCCAGCAGTTACAGGCAAATAGCCTACGAGCAGTACTTC
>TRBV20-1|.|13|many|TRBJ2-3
CSARTTSTDTQYF
TGCAGTGCCCGGACTACTAGCACAGATACGCAGTATTTT
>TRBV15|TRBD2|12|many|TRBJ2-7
CATSREGGEQYF
TGTGCCACCAGCCGGGAGGGCGGCGAGCAGTACTTC
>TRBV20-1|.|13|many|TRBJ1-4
CSARVASWEKLFF
TGCAGTGCTAGGGTGGCGTCTTGGGAAAAACTGTTTTTT
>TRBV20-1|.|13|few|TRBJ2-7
CSVKEGARYEQYF
TGCAGTGTAAAGGAGGGGGCCCGCTACGAGCAGTACTTC